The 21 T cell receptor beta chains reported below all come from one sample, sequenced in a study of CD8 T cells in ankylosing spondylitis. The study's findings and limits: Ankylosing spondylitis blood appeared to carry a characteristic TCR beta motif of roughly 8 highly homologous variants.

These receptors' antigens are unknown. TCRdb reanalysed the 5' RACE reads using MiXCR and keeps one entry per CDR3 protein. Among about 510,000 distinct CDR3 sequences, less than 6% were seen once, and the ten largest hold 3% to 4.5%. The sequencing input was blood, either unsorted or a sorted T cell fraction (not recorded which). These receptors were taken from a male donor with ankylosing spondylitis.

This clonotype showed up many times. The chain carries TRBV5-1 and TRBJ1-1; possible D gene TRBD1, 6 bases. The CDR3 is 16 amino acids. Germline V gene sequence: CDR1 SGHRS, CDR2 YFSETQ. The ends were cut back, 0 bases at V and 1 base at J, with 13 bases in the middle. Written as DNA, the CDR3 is TGCGCCAGCAGCTTGGCCTCTACAGGGCCGAACACTGAAGCTTTCTTT. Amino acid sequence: CASSLASTGPNTEAFF.

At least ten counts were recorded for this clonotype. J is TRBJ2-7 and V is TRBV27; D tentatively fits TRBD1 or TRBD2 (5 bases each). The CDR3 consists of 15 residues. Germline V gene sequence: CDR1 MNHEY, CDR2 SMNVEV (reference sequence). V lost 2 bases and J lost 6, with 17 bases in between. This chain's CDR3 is CASSLRGAGKGEQYF. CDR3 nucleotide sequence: TGTGCCAGCAGTTTAAGAGGGGCAGGAAAGGGCGAGCAGTACTTC.

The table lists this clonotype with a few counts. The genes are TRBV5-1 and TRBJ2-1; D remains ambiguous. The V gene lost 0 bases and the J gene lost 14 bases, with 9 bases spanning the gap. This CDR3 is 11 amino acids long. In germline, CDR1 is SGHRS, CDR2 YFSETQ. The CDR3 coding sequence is TGCGCCAGCAGCTTGGACCGGAAAGAGTTCTTC. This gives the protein CASSLDRKEFF.

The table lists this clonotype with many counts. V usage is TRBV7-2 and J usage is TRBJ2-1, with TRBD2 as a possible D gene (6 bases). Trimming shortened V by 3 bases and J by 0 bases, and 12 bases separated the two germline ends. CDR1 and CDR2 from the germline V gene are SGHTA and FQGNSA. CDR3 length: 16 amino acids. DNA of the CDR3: TGTGCCAGCAGCTTCGGACTAAGTAGCTCCTACAATGAGCAGTTCTTC. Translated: CASSFGLSSSYNEQFF.

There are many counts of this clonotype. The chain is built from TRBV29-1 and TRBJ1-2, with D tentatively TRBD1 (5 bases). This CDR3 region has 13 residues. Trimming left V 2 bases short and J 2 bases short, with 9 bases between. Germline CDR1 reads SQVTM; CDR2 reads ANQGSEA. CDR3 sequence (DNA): TGCAGCGTTGAAAAGGGGATAAACTATGGCTACACCTTC. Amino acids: CSVEKGINYGYTF.

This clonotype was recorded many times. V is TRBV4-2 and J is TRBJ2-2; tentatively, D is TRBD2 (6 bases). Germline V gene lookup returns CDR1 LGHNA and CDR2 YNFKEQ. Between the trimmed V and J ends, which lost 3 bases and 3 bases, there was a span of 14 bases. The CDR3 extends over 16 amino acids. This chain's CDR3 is CASSQRDRGYTGELFF. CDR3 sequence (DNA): TGTGCCAGCAGCCAGCGGGACCGAGGGTACACCGGGGAGCTGTTTTTT.

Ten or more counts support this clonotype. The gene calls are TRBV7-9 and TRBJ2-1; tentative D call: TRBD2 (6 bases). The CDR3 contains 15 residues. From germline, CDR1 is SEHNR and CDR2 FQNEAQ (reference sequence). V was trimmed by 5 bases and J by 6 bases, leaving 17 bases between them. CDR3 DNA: TGTGCCAGCAGCCTGCAGGGTGGAGGGATCAATGAGCAGTTCTTC. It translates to CASSLQGGGINEQFF.

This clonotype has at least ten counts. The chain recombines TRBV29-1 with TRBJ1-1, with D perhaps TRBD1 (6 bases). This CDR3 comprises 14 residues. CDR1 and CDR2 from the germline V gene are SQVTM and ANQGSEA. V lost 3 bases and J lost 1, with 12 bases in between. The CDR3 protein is CSVDMGHTNTEAFF. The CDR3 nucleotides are TGCAGCGTTGATATGGGACACACGAACACTGAAGCTTTCTTT.

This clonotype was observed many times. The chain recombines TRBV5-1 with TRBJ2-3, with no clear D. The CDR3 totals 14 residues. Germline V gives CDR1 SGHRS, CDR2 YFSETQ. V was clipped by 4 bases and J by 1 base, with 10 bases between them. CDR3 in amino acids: CASSPRARTDTQYF. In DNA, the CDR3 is TGCGCCAGCAGCCCCCGGGCCCGCACAGATACGCAGTATTTT. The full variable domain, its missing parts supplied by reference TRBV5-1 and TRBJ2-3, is KAGVTQTPRYLIKTRGQQVTLSCSPISGHRSVSWYQQTPGQGLQFLFEYFSETQRNKGNFPGRFSGRQFSNSRSEMNVSTLELGDSALYLCASSPRARTDTQYFGPGTRLTVL.

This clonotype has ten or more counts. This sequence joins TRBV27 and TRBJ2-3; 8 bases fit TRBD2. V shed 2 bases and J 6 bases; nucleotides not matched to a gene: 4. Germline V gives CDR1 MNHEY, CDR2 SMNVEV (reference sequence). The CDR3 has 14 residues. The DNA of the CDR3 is TGTGCCAGCAGTTTAGAACTAGCGGCGGATACGCAGTATTTT. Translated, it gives CASSLELAADTQYF.

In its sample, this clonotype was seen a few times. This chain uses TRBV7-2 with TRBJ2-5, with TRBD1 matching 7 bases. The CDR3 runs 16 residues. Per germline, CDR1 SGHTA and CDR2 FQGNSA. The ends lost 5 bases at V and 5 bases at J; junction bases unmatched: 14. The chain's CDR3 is CASSPGTEGRGETQYF. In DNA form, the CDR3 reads TGTGCCAGCAGCCCTGGGACAGAGGGTCGCGGTGAGACCCAGTACTTC.

CDR3 protein: CSARGFVRNTDTQYF. The CDR3 DNA reads as TGCAGTGCTAGAGGATTCGTGAGAAACACAGATACGCAGTATTTT. This chain uses TRBV20-1 with TRBJ2-3, with unresolved D. The germline V and J ends were trimmed by 1 base and 2 bases, with 13 bases remaining between them. CDR1 and CDR2 (germline): DFQATT, SNEGSKA (reference sequence). The length of the CDR3 is 15 residues.

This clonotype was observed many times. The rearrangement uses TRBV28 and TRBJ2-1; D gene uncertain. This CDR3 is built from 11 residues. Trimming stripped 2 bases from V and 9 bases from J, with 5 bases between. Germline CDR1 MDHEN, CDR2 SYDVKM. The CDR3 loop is CASSLRSEQFF. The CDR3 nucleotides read TGTGCCAGCAGTTTAAGGTCTGAGCAGTTCTTC. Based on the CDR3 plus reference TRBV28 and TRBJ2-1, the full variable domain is DVKVTQSSRYLVKRTGEKVFLECVQDMDHENMFWYRQDPGLGLRLIYFSYDVKMKEKGDIPEGYSVSREKKERFSLILESASTNQTSMYLCASSLRSEQFFGPGTRLTVL.

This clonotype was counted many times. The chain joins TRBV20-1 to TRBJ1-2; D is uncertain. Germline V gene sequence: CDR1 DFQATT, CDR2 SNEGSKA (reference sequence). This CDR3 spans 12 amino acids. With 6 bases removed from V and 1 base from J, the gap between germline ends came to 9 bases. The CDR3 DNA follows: TGCAGTGCCCCGGCGGGTAACTATGGCTACACCTTC. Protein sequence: CSAPAGNYGYTF.

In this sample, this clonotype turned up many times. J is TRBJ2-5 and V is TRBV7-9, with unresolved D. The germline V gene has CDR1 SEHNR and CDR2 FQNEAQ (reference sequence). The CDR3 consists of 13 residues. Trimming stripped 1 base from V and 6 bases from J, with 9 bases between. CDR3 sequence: CASSLVVRQTQYF. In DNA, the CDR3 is TGTGCCAGCAGCTTAGTAGTGAGGCAGACCCAGTACTTC.

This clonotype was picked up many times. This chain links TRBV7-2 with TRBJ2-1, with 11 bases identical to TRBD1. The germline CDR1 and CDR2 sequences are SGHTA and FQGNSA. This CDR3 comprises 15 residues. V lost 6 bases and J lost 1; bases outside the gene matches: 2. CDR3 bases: TGTGCCAGCAGTTGGGACAGGGGGTCCTACAATGAGCAGTTCTTC. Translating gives CASSWDRGSYNEQFF. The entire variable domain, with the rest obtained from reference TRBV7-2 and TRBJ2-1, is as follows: GAGVSQSPSNKVTEKGKDVELRCDPISGHTALYWYRQSLGQGLEFLIYFQGNSAPDKSGLPSDRFSAERTGGSVSTLTIQRTQQEDSAVYLCASSWDRGSYNEQFFGPGTRLTVL.

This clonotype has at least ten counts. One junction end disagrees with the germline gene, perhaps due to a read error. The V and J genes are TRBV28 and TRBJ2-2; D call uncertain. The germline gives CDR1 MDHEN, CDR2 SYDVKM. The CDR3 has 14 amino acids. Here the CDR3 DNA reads TGTGCCACCAGTCGACCTTTAGGGACCGGGGAGCTGTTTTTT. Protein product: CATSRPLGTGELFF.

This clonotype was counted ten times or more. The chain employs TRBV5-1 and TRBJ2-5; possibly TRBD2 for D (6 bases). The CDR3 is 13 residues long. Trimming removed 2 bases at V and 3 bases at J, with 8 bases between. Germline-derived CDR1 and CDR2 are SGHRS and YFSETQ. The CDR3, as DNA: TGCGCCAGCAGCTTCGCGGGAAAAGAGACCCAGTACTTC. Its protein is CASSFAGKETQYF.

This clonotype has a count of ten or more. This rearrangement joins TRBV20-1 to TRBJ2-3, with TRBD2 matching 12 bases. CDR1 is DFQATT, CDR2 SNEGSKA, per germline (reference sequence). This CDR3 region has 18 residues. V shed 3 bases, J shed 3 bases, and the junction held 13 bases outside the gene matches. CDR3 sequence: CSASGGASGGVSTDTQYF. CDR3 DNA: TGCAGTGCTAGTGGCGGAGCTAGCGGGGGGGTATCGACAGATACGCAGTATTTT.

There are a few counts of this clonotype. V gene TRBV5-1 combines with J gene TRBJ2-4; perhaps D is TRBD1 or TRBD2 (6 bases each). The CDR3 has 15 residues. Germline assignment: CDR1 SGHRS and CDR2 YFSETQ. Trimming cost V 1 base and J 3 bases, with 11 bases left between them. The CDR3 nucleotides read TGCGCCAGCAGCTTGAGGGGGGTTGTCAAAAACATTCAGTACTTC. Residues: CASSLRGVVKNIQYF.

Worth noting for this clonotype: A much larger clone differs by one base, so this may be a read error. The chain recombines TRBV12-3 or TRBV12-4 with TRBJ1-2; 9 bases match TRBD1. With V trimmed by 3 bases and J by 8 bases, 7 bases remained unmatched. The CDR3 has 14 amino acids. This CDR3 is CASSFRDRDRGYTF. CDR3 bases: TGTGCCAGCAGTTTCCGGGACAGGGATCGAGGCTACACCTTC.